One and the same sample provided the 29 T cell receptor beta chains below, sequenced in a study of blood T cell repertoires in COVID-19. Sequencing used immunoSEQ multiplex PCR; TCRdb keeps in-frame clones, though not all of them. The sample comprises about 51,000 clones, 75% to 90% of which are singletons, and over 1% rests with the top ten. The sequencing input was peripheral blood. These receptors were collected from a man in his 60s with acute or convalescent COVID-19.

The chain links TRBV4-1 to TRBJ1-5; a possible D gene is TRBD1 (5 bases). V lost 1 base, J lost 3 bases, and 10 bases lay in between. The germline V gene has CDR1 MGHRA and CDR2 YSYEKL. The CDR3 loop spans 15 amino acids. The CDR3 bases are TGCGCCAGCAGCCAAGGGGGCAGCCACAATCAGCCCCAGCATTTT. It encodes CASSQGGSHNQPQHF.

This clone was detected only a few times. The chain uses TRBV25-1 and TRBJ2-1, with TRBD2 matching 8 bases. Germline values: CDR1 MGHDK, CDR2 SYGVNS. Trimming removed 8 bases from V and 3 bases from J; junction bases left unmatched: 6. CDR3 size: 14 residues. The CDR3: CASGRGGNYNEQFF. CDR3 coding DNA: TGTGCCAGCGGACGGGGGGGGAACTACAATGAGCAGTTCTTC.

This clone is a singleton in its sample. The chain recombines TRBV29-1 with TRBJ1-2; D perhaps matches TRBD1 (5 bases). V gave up 5 bases and J gave up 3 bases, with 16 bases separating them. Germline V gene data show CDR1 as SQVTM and CDR2 as ANQGSEA. This CDR3 has 14 amino acids. The CDR3 here is CSVSSGNSDYGYTF. The DNA for the CDR3 is TGCAGCGTTTCATCAGGGAATAGTGACTATGGCTACACCTTC.

This rearrangement joins TRBV5-1 to TRBJ2-3; TRBD1 matches 10 bases. There are 17 residues in the CDR3. Germline V lookup: CDR1 SGHRS, CDR2 YFSETQ. V was clipped by 4 bases and J by 3 bases; unmatched bases: 11. This CDR3 is CASSAPSGDRGTDTQYF. DNA of the CDR3: TGCGCCAGCAGCGCACCTAGTGGGGACAGGGGAACAGATACGCAGTATTTT.

The chain links TRBV14 to TRBJ2-7, with TRBD2 as a possible D gene (6 bases). Germline lookup yields CDR1 SGHDN and CDR2 FVKESK. V lost 3 bases and J 9 bases, leaving 18 bases between the germline ends. This CDR3 has 14 amino acids. The CDR3 spells CASSQSWDSWGQYF. In DNA form, the CDR3 reads TGTGCCAGCAGCCAGTCATGGGACTCCTGGGGGCAGTACTTC.

The rearrangement uses TRBV12-3 or TRBV12-4 and TRBJ2-3, with 9 bases aligning to TRBD2. The length of the CDR3 is 13 residues. V trimming: 9 bases; J trimming: 4 bases; junction bases outside the gene matches: 5. The CDR3 sequence: CASLLAGADTQYF. As DNA, the CDR3 is TGTGCCAGTCTATTAGCGGGAGCAGATACGCAGTATTTT.

V gene TRBV7-3 combines with J gene TRBJ2-1, with 13 positions matching TRBD2. CDR1 is SGHTA and CDR2 is FQGTGA in the germline V gene. CDR3 size: 15 residues. The V segment lost 4 bases and the J segment 6 bases; nucleotides outside the gene matches: 3. The CDR3, as DNA: TGTGCCAGCAGCTCACTAGCGGGGGGGCTCAATGAGCAGTTCTTC. It yields the protein CASSSLAGGLNEQFF.

This clone showed up just once. The gene calls are TRBV6-5 and TRBJ2-3; TRBD2 might be the D (5 bases). Deletions cut 8 bases from V and 2 bases from J, with 17 bases between. The CDR3 is 15 amino acids. Germline V gives CDR1 MNHEY, CDR2 SVGAGI. The CDR3 coding sequence is TGTGCCAGCTCGGGCGGAGGTACCCCCACAGATACGCAGTATTTT. It is translated as CASSGGGTPTDTQYF.

This sequence joins TRBV29-1 and TRBJ2-7, with TRBD2 identical over 12 bases. There are 16 residues in the CDR3. V was clipped by 1 base and J by 6 bases; unmatched bases: 10. Germline V gene lookup returns CDR1 SQVTM and CDR2 ANQGSEA. CDR3 region: CSVEAPGLAGQGEQYF. The DNA for the CDR3 is TGCAGCGTTGAAGCGCCCGGACTAGCGGGACAGGGCGAGCAGTACTTC.

This rearrangement joins TRBV11-2 to TRBJ1-1, with a weak D call TRBD1 (6 bases). Germline V gene sequence: CDR1 SGHAT, CDR2 FQNNGV. The V end lost 2 bases, the J end lost 1 base, and 11 bases lay between the germline ends. This CDR3 comprises 15 residues. For the CDR3, the DNA is TGTGCCAGCAGCTTAACAGGGAGTCGGAACACTGAAGCTTTCTTT. Translated: CASSLTGSRNTEAFF.

The chain is built from TRBV6-6 and TRBJ1-2; possibly TRBD1 for D (5 bases). CDR3 size: 14 residues. Germline CDR1 reads MNHNY; CDR2 reads SVGAGI (reference sequence). Trimming left V 5 bases short and J 2 bases short, with 12 bases between. The CDR3 bases are TGTGCCAGCAGTACGGGACTCTCCAACTATGGCTACACCTTC. Its protein product is CASSTGLSNYGYTF.

This clone has a single count. V usage is TRBV7-8 and J usage is TRBJ2-5; 7 nucleotides agree with TRBD1. With 4 bases clipped from V and 0 bases from J, the junction kept 5 bases outside the gene matches. The CDR3 is 15 residues long. In germline, CDR1 is SGHVS, CDR2 FQNEAQ. CDR3 amino acids: CASSSDGTDQETQYF. CDR3 in DNA: TGTGCCAGCAGCTCCGACGGGACAGACCAAGAGACCCAGTACTTC.

V usage is TRBV28 and J usage is TRBJ2-2; D might be TRBD2 (7 bases). The CDR3 is made up of 15 amino acids. Germline lookup yields CDR1 MDHEN and CDR2 SYDVKM. V lost 4 bases, J lost 7 bases, and 16 bases lay in between. DNA of the CDR3: TGTGCCAGCAGTTCCCCGGGGGGCGGTGTCGGGGAGCTGTTTTTT. It codes for CASSSPGGGVGELFF.

J is TRBJ2-1 and V is TRBV11-2; D not certain. The CDR3 totals 15 residues. Deletions cut 2 bases from V and 2 bases from J, with 10 bases between. Germline assignment: CDR1 SGHAT and CDR2 FQNNGV. CDR3 bases: TGTGCCAGCAGCTTAAATACAGACACCTACAATGAGCAGTTCTTC. Its translation: CASSLNTDTYNEQFF.

This chain joins TRBV9 and TRBJ2-2, with D possibly being TRBD2 (5 bases). The CDR3 runs to 14 residues. CDR1 SGDLS and CDR2 YYNGEE come from the germline V gene. Trimming stripped 0 bases from V and 7 bases from J, with 10 bases between. CDR3 protein: CASSVVSGSGELFF. The CDR3 DNA sequence: TGTGCCAGCAGCGTAGTCTCGGGGAGCGGGGAGCTGTTTTTT.

The chain is built from TRBV6-4 and TRBJ2-1; the match to TRBD2 covers 11 bases. There are 20 residues in the CDR3. V shed 0 bases and J 1 base; nucleotides not matched to a gene: 11. CDR1 and CDR2 (germline): MRHNA, SNTAGT. The CDR3: CASSDSAPATSGVSYNEQFF. The CDR3, as DNA: TGTGCCAGCAGTGACTCCGCGCCGGCGACTAGCGGGGTTTCCTACAATGAGCAGTTCTTC.

The genes are TRBV5-6 and TRBJ2-7, with D perhaps TRBD1 (7 bases). The CDR3 runs to 13 residues. Deletions cut 5 bases from V and 6 bases from J, with 15 bases between. The germline CDR1 and CDR2 sequences are SGHDT and YYEEEE. CDR3 residues: CASRRRGEVEQYF. CDR3 nucleotide sequence: TGTGCCAGCAGGCGCAGGGGGGAGGTCGAGCAGTACTTC.

V usage is TRBV10-1 and J usage is TRBJ2-2, with D tentatively TRBD1 (6 bases). The CDR3 has 16 amino acids. CDR1 and CDR2 from the germline V gene are WNHNN and SYGVQD (reference sequence). V was pared by 0 bases and J by 2 bases, with 10 bases between. CDR3 bases: TGCGCCAGCAGTGAGTCGGGCAGGGGAAACACCGGGGAGCTGTTTTTT. Protein: CASSESGRGNTGELFF.

The chain is built from TRBV6-2 or TRBV6-3 and TRBJ2-5, with TRBD2 matching 7 bases. This CDR3 has 17 residues. Trimming took 6 bases from V and 2 from J; bases not matched to a gene: 15. Germline CDR1 is MNHEY and CDR2 is SVGEGT. CDR3 sequence (DNA): TGTGCCAGCAGCCAACACCCTACTAGCGCCTGGCAAGAGACCCAGTACTTC. This gives the protein CASSQHPTSAWQETQYF.

The chain uses TRBV11-3 and TRBJ2-7, with 11 nucleotides matching TRBD2. The germline V gene has CDR1 SGHNT and CDR2 YENEEA. Germline trimming cut 5 bases from V and 4 bases from J; bases unmatched to any gene: 10. This CDR3 has 16 amino acids. The CDR3 loop reads CASSVGNSGGGYEQYF. The CDR3 DNA is TGTGCCAGCAGCGTTGGTAATAGCGGGGGGGGATACGAGCAGTACTTC.

This sequence joins TRBV6-1 and TRBJ2-1, with D perhaps matching TRBD1 (6 bases). The germline V and J ends were trimmed by 5 bases and 7 bases, with 12 bases remaining between them. From germline, CDR1 is MNHNS and CDR2 SASEGT. There are 13 residues in the CDR3. The CDR3 loop reads CASSLFQGNEQFF. CDR3 nucleotides: TGTGCCAGCAGTTTGTTTCAGGGGAATGAGCAGTTCTTC.

The chain joins TRBV5-6 to TRBJ1-2; TRBD1 matches 9 bases. The V and J ends lost 4 bases and 6 bases, in that order; junction bases with no gene match: 4. From germline, CDR1 is SGHDT and CDR2 YYEEEE. This CDR3 has 13 amino acids. CDR3 DNA: TGTGCCAGCAGCGATACAGGGGGCAATGGCTACACCTTC. Its protein is CASSDTGGNGYTF.

The gene calls are TRBV9 and TRBJ1-5, with 7 bases matching TRBD1. V lost 0 bases and J lost 6; bases outside the gene matches: 3. Germline V gives CDR1 SGDLS, CDR2 YYNGEE. CDR3 length: 14 residues. The CDR3 nucleotides read TGTGCCAGCAGCGTAGATCACAGGGGTCAGCCCCAGCATTTT. Translating it yields CASSVDHRGQPQHF.

This clone was recorded a few times. This chain links TRBV6-5 with TRBJ1-1; D might be TRBD1 (5 bases). Trimming left V 6 bases short and J 6 bases short, with 14 bases between. Germline CDR1 is MNHEY and CDR2 is SVGAGI. The CDR3 is made up of 13 amino acids. The CDR3 coding sequence is TGTGCCAGCAGCCGCCTCCCGGGGGCTGAAGCTTTCTTT. It translates to CASSRLPGAEAFF.

This chain links TRBV11-2 with TRBJ2-2; 8 bases are a match to TRBD1. Losses at the gene ends were 5 bases for V and 6 bases for J; bases not matched to a gene: 11. Germline CDR1 is SGHAT and CDR2 is FQNNGV. The CDR3 has 16 residues. CDR3 sequence: CASSPWTGTYAGELFF. The CDR3 DNA follows: TGTGCCAGCAGCCCCTGGACAGGGACCTATGCCGGGGAGCTGTTTTTT.

This clone was picked up one time. V gene TRBV5-1 combines with J gene TRBJ2-3; unclear D gene. Per the germline V gene, CDR1 is SGHRS and CDR2 is YFSETQ. V was clipped by 3 bases and J by 0 bases, with 11 bases between them. There are 15 residues in the CDR3. This chain's CDR3 is CASSSTVTSTDTQYF. The CDR3 nucleotides read TGCGCCAGCAGCTCGACTGTAACTAGCACAGATACGCAGTATTTT.

The CDR3 spells CASSVRDRGFIPNYSNQPQHF. The CDR3 DNA follows: TGTGCCAGCAGCGTCCGGGACAGGGGCTTTATACCGAACTATAGCAATCAGCCCCAGCATTTT. The genes are TRBV21-1 and TRBJ1-5; the table's D call of TRBD1 was not tested on the DNA. TRBV21-1 is recorded as a pseudogene. The CDR3 runs 21 residues.

This chain connects TRBV2 to TRBJ1-6, with D hard to call. Trimming stripped 3 bases from V and 8 bases from J, with 8 bases between. Germline V gives CDR1 SNHLY, CDR2 FYNNEI. CDR3 size: 13 residues. This CDR3 reads CASSDREYSPLHF. Here the CDR3 DNA reads TGTGCCAGCAGTGATAGGGAGTATTCACCCCTCCACTTT.

V is TRBV6-5 and J is TRBJ2-7, with a tentative D call TRBD1 (6 bases). This CDR3 region has 15 residues. V was cut by 5 bases and J by 3 bases, with 17 bases left in between. Germline V gene data show CDR1 as MNHEY and CDR2 as SVGAGI. The CDR3 DNA reads TGTGCCAGCAGTCAATCGGACAGCCGATACTACGAGCAGTACTTC. This codes for CASSQSDSRYYEQYF.